Below, one T cell receptor beta chain is given with its context. Its target is unknown. The CDR3 spans 13 residues. Per the germline V gene, CDR1 is WNHNN and CDR2 is SYGVQD (reference sequence). Between the trimmed V and J ends, which lost 1 base and 10 bases, there was a span of 8 bases. This entry comes from a study of T cell repertoires in cytomegalovirus infection. Study-wide background: The authors used CMV epitopes that were HLA-C-restricted (recently identified) and HLA-B-restricted (well studied). Based on public TCR beta signatures, there were indications of CMV infection and of a matching HLA type.

General study results and limits: Cumulative public TCR beta family frequency identified carriers of CMV plus the relevant HLA. CMV-specific TCR beta clonotypes restricted by HLA-C were the ones dominating the ex vivo response.

TCRdb re-called the reads through MiXCR, storing one row per CDR3 protein. Counted here are roughly 280,000 distinct CDR3 sequences, less than 25% occurring once; the ten biggest clones make up roughly 19%. The sample here was cultured PBMCs, taken from culture after CMV antigen stimulation. V is TRBV10-1 and J is TRBJ1-6; D might be TRBD1 (5 bases). This sequence originates from a human donor in good health (CMV status not recorded). Some clones in this sample may be carry-over from other donors' samples. The CDR3 region has the DNA TGCGCCAGCAGTGAGTTGGGGGACTCACCCCTCCACTTT. Translation: CASSELGDSPLHF.